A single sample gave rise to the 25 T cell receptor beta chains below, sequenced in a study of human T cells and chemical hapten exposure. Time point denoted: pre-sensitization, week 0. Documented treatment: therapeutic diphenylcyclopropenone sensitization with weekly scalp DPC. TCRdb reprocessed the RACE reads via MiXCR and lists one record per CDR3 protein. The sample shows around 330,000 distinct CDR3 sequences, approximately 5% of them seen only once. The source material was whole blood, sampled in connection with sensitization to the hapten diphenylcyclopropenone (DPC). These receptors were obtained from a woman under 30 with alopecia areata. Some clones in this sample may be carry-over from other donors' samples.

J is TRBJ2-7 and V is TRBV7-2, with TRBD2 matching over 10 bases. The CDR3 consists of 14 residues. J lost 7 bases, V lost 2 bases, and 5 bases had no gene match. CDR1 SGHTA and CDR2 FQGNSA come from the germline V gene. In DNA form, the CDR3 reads TGTGCCAGCAGCTTATTAGAACTAGCGGGGGAGCAGTACTTC. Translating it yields CASSLLELAGEQYF.

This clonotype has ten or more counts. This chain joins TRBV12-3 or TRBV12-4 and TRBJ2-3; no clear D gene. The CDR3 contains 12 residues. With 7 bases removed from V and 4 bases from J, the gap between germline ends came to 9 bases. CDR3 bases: TGTGCCAGCACCCCAGATCCAGATACGCAGTATTTT. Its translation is CASTPDPDTQYF.

The CDR3 bases are TGTGCCAGCAGCGGCCGCTTGAGGGGGCCATCCACAGATACGCAGTATTTT. Translation gives CASSGRLRGPSTDTQYF. The rearrangement links TRBV7-8 to TRBJ2-3, with 7 bases matching TRBD1. Unmatched junction bases numbered 13, after V lost 5 bases and J lost 2 bases. Per germline, CDR1 SGHVS and CDR2 FQNEAQ. The CDR3 covers 17 residues.

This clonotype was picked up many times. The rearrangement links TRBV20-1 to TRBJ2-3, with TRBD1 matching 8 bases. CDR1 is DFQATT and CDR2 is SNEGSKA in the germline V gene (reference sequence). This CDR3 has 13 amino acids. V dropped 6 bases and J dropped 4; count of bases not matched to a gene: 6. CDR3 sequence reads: CSAFQGASDTQYF. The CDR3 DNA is TGCAGTGCGTTTCAGGGGGCTTCAGATACGCAGTATTTT.

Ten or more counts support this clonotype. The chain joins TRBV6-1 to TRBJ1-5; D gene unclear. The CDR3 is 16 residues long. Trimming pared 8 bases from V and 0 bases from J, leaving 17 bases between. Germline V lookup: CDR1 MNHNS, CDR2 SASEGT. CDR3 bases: TGTGCCAGCCGTCTTTCGGGCACGAATAGCAATCAGCCCCAGCATTTT. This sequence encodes CASRLSGTNSNQPQHF.

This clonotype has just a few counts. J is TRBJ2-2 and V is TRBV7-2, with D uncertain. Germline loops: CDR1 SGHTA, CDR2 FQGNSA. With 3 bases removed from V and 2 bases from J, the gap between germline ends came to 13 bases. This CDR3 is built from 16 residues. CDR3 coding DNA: TGTGCCAGCAGCTTCCAGACACCCCCAAACACCGGGGAGCTGTTTTTT. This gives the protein CASSFQTPPNTGELFF.

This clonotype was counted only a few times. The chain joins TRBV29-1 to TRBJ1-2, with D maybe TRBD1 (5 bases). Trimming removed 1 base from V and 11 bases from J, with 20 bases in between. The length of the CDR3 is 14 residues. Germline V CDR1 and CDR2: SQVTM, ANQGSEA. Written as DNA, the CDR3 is TGCAGCGTTGAAGGGGGGAGAAGGCACGGTGGTTACACCTTC. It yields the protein CSVEGGRRHGGYTF. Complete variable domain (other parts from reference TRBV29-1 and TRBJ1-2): SAVISQKPSRDICQRGTSLTIQCQVDSQVTMMFWYRQQPGQSLTLIATANQGSEATYESGFVIDKFPISRPNLTFSTLTVSNMSPEDSSIYLCSVEGGRRHGGYTFGSGTRLTVV.

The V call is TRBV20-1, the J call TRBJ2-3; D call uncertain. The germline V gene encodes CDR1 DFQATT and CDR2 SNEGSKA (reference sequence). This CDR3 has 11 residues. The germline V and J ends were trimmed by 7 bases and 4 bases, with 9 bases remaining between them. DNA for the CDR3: TGCAGTGTCAACATCCCAGATACGCAGTATTTT. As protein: CSVNIPDTQYF.

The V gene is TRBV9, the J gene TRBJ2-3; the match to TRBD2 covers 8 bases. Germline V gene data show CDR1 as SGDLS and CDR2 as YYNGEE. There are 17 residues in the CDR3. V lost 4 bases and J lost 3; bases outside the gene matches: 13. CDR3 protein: CASSPRGSGGWTDTQYF. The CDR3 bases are TGTGCCAGCAGCCCGAGGGGGAGCGGGGGTTGGACAGATACGCAGTATTTT.

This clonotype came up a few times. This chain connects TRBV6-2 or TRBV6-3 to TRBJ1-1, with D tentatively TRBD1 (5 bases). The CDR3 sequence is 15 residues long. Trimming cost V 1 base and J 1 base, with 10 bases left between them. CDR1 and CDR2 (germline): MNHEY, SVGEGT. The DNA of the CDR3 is TGTGCCAGCAGTTACTGGGGCGGAGGGAACACTGAAGCTTTCTTT. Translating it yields CASSYWGGGNTEAFF.

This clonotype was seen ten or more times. CDR3 region: CASRPGLAGFYEQYF. CDR3 nucleotide sequence: TGTGCCAGCAGGCCGGGACTAGCGGGGTTTTACGAGCAGTACTTC. The genes are TRBV6-1 and TRBJ2-7, with 13 bases lining up with TRBD2. The trim removed 6 bases at V and 4 bases at J, leaving 6 bases unmatched. The CDR3 is 15 residues long. CDR1 is MNHNS, CDR2 SASEGT, per germline.

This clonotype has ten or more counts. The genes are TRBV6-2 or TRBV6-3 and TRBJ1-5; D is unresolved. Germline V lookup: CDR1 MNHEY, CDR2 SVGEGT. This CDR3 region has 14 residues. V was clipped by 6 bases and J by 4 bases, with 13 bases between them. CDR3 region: CASSRDGRNQPQHF. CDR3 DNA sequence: TGTGCCAGCAGCCGTGACGGGAGAAATCAGCCCCAGCATTTT.

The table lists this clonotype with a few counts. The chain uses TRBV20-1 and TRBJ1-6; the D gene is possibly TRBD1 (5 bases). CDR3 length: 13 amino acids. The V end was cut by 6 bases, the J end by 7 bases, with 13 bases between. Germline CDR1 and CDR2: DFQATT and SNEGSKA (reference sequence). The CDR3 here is CSATRQLNSPLHF. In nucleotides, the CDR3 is TGCAGTGCCACCCGACAGCTAAATTCACCCCTCCACTTT.

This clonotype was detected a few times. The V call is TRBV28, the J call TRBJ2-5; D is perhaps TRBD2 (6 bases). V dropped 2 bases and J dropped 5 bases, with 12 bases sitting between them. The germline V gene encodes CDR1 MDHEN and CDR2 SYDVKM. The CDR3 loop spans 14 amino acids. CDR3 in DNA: TGTGCCAGCAGTTTAAGTGCGGGGATTGAGACCCAGTACTTC. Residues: CASSLSAGIETQYF.

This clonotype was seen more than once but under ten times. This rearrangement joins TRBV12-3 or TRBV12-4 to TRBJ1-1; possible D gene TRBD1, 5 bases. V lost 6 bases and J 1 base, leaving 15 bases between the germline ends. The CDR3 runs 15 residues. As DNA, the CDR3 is TGTGCCAGCAGGCTTTCCGGGGCATGGAACACTGAAGCTTTCTTT. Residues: CASRLSGAWNTEAFF.

As DNA, the CDR3 is TGTGCCATCAGTGAGCGAGGCGCAGATACGCAGTATTTT. Protein: CAISERGADTQYF. The rearrangement links TRBV10-3 to TRBJ2-3; D gene ambiguous. Trimming shortened V by 2 bases and J by 4 bases, and 7 bases separated the two germline ends. Per the germline V gene, CDR1 is ENHRY and CDR2 is SYGVKD. This CDR3 is 13 amino acids long.

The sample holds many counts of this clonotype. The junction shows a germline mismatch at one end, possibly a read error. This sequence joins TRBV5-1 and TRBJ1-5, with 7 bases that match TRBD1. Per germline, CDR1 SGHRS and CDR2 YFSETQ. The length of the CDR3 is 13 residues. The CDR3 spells CASSLGGSQPQHF. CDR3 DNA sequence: TGTGCCAGCAGTTTAGGGGGCAGTCAGCCCCAGCATTTT.

The CDR3 spells CASMGHQGPTEQYF. The CDR3 coding sequence is TGTGCCAGCATGGGACACCAGGGTCCTACCGAGCAGTACTTC. The J gene is TRBJ2-7, the V gene TRBV19; a weak D match, TRBD1 (6 bases). Per germline, CDR1 LNHDA and CDR2 SQIVND (reference sequence). The CDR3 has 14 amino acids. V was pared by 9 bases and J by 6 bases, with 21 bases between.

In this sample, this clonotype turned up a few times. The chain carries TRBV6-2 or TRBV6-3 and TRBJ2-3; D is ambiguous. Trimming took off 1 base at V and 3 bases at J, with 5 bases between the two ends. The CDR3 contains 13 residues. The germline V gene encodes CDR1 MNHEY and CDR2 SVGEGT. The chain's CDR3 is CASSYLGTDTQYF. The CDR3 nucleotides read TGTGCCAGCAGTTACTTGGGGACAGATACGCAGTATTTT.

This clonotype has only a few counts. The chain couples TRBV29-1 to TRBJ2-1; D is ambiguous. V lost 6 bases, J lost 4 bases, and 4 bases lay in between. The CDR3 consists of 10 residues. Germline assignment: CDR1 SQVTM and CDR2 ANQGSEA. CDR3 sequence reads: CSVTYNEQFF. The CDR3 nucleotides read TGCAGCGTGACTTACAATGAGCAGTTCTTC.

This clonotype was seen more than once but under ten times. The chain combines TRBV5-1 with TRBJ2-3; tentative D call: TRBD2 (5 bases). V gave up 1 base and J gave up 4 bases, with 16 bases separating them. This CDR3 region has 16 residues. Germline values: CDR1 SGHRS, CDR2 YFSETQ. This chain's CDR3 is CASSLTGIRASDTQYF. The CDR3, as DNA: TGCGCCAGCAGCTTGACCGGGATCCGCGCTTCAGATACGCAGTATTTT.

CDR3 nucleotides: TGTGCCAGCAGCTTAAGAACAGATCAAGATACGCAGTATTTT. Translated: CASSLRTDQDTQYF. The chain carries TRBV7-2 and TRBJ2-3; D call uncertain. The germline gives CDR1 SGHTA, CDR2 FQGNSA. CDR3 size: 14 residues. V lost 2 bases and J lost 5, with 11 bases in between.

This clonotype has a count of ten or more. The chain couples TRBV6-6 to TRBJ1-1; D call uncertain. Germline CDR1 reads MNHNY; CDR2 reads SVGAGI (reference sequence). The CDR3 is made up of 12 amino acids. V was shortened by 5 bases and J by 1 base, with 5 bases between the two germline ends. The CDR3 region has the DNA TGTGCCAGCAGTGAGGGGAACACTGAAGCTTTCTTT. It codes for CASSEGNTEAFF.

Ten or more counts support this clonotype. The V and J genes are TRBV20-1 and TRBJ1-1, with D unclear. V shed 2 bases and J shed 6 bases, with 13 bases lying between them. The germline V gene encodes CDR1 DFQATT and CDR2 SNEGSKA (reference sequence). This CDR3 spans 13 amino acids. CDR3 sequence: CSARKSVQAEAFF. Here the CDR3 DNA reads TGCAGTGCTAGAAAGTCAGTCCAGGCTGAAGCTTTCTTT.

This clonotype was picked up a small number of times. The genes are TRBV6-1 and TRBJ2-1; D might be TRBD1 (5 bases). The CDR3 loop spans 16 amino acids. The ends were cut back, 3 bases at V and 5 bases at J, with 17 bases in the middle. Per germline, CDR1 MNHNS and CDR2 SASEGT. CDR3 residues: CASSEGFGHLNNEQFF. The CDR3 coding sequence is TGTGCCAGCAGTGAGGGTTTTGGACATCTCAACAATGAGCAGTTCTTC.